The 30 T cell receptor beta chains in this list originate from one sample, sequenced in a study of T cells in Graves' hyperthyroidism and ophthalmopathy. Amplified regions were TCR beta CDR3 sequences from RNA transcripts. The TCR CDR3 first-round RT-PCR relied on the HTBI primer set. TCRdb reanalysed the multiplex PCR reads using MiXCR and keeps one entry per CDR3 protein. In the table there are just over 550,000 distinct CDR3 sequences, more than 45% of which are singletons. Specimen: peripheral blood or thyroid tissue (not recorded which). These TCRs come from a woman younger than 30 with Graves' hyperthyroidism.

The chain is built from TRBV10-3 and TRBJ2-7; D is undetermined. The CDR3 runs to 9 residues. CDR1 is ENHRY, CDR2 SYGVKD, per germline. V shed 10 bases and J shed 11 bases, with 12 bases lying between them. The CDR3 region has the DNA TGTGCCACCCCGGATTCGAAGTACTTC. This sequence encodes CATPDSKYF.

This clonotype was seen only a few times. The rearrangement uses TRBV9 and TRBJ1-6; D gene uncertain. In germline, CDR1 is SGDLS, CDR2 YYNGEE. The CDR3 runs 14 residues. Deletions cut 4 bases from V and 7 bases from J, with 12 bases between. CDR3 nucleotide sequence: TGTGCCAGCAGCCAATCCACTAGGAATTCACCCCTCCACTTT. Amino acids: CASSQSTRNSPLHF.

This rearrangement joins TRBV7-2 to TRBJ1-1; 9 positions match TRBD1. Trimming cost V 4 bases and J 10 bases; bases outside gene matches: 4. Germline assignment: CDR1 SGHTA and CDR2 FQGNSA. This CDR3 has 12 amino acids. The CDR3 reads CASSYDRGRAFF. In DNA, the CDR3 is TGTGCCAGCAGCTACGACAGGGGGAGAGCTTTCTTT.

In the case of this clonotype: This may come from a read error, since a much larger clone is one base off. The rearrangement uses TRBV19 and TRBJ1-5; D gene unclear. V lost 5 bases to trimming and J lost 6 bases, with 14 bases between them. This CDR3 spans 14 amino acids. Germline-derived CDR1 and CDR2 are LNHDA and SQIVND (reference sequence). CDR3 sequence reads: CASSVHATVQPQHF. The CDR3 DNA is TGTGCCAGTAGTGTGCATGCGACCGTTCAGCCCCAGCATTTT.

This clonotype was observed a handful of times. This chain joins TRBV7-2 and TRBJ2-7, with 7 bases lining up with TRBD2. Losses at the gene ends were 4 bases for V and 6 bases for J; bases not matched to a gene: 12. The germline CDR1 and CDR2 sequences are SGHTA and FQGNSA. The CDR3 has 15 amino acids. The CDR3 protein is CASSSHGAGVSEQYF. Here the CDR3 DNA reads TGTGCCAGCAGCTCGCACGGGGCGGGAGTAAGCGAGCAGTACTTC.

This clonotype was seen ten or more times. V and J are TRBV7-9 and TRBJ1-2, with TRBD1 matching 8 bases. The germline V gene has CDR1 SEHNR and CDR2 FQNEAQ (reference sequence). V trimming: 4 bases; J trimming: 9 bases; junction bases outside the gene matches: 10. The length of the CDR3 is 14 residues. CDR3 nucleotide sequence: TGTGCCAGCAGCTCAGGTGGACAGGGTATCCGCTACACCTTC. Amino acid sequence: CASSSGGQGIRYTF.

The chain joins TRBV11-1 to TRBJ2-5; D call uncertain. CDR1 and CDR2 from the germline V gene are SGHAT and FQDESV (reference sequence). The CDR3 runs to 9 residues. The V gene lost 5 bases and the J gene lost 9 bases, with 4 bases spanning the gap. The CDR3 DNA sequence: TGTGCCAGCAGCCCTCCCCAGTACTTC. As protein: CASSPPQYF.

The chain links TRBV29-1 to TRBJ2-7; possibly TRBD2 for D (5 bases). CDR3 size: 10 residues. V was cut by 8 bases and J by 5 bases, with 10 bases left in between. Germline lookup yields CDR1 SQVTM and CDR2 ANQGSEA. CDR3 protein: CSLTGNEQYF. Written as DNA, the CDR3 is TGCAGCTTAACCGGGAACGAGCAGTACTTC.

The rearrangement links TRBV15 to TRBJ1-5; TRBD1 agrees at 7 bases. CDR3 length: 15 amino acids. The germline gives CDR1 LNHNV, CDR2 YYDKDF (reference sequence). After removal of 0 bases from V and 4 bases from J, the junction contained 3 bases not matched to a gene. In DNA form, the CDR3 reads TGTGCCACCAGCAGAGATGAGGGGGCAAATCAGCCCCAGCATTTT. Amino acid sequence: CATSRDEGANQPQHF.

This sequence joins TRBV7-2 and TRBJ2-7, with D possibly TRBD2 on 7 matching bases. This CDR3 is 15 amino acids long. Germline CDR1 SGHTA, CDR2 FQGNSA. Trimming took 1 base from V and 5 from J, leaving 15 bases between them. The CDR3 sequence: CASSLGGGGMDEQYF. CDR3 nucleotides: TGTGCCAGCAGCTTAGGGGGGGGCGGGATGGACGAGCAGTACTTC.

This rearrangement joins TRBV9 to TRBJ1-6; TRBD1 agrees at 7 bases. After removal of 3 bases from V and 8 bases from J, the junction contained 2 bases not matched to a gene. The CDR3 spans 13 residues. Per germline, CDR1 SGDLS and CDR2 YYNGEE. The CDR3 is CASSEGADSPLHF. In DNA, the CDR3 is TGTGCCAGCAGCGAGGGGGCGGATTCACCCCTCCACTTT.

In this sample, this clonotype turned up many times. The chain employs TRBV7-9 and TRBJ1-2; tentatively, D is TRBD1 (5 bases). Trimming cost V 5 bases and J 7 bases, with 14 bases left between them. CDR3 length: 13 residues. CDR1 and CDR2 (germline): SEHNR, FQNEAQ (reference sequence). CDR3 sequence (DNA): TGTGCCAGCAGCGCATTCAGGGAGGGTGGCTACACCTTC. Its translation is CASSAFREGGYTF.

With regard to this clonotype: A read error is possible here, since a much larger clone lies one base away. Here the CDR3 DNA reads TGTGCCAGCAGCCAAAGACAGGTACACGAGCAGTACTTC. Its protein product is CASSQRQVHEQYF. The rearrangement joins TRBV7-2 to TRBJ2-7, with D maybe TRBD1 (6 bases). The CDR3 contains 13 residues. V lost 5 bases and J lost 5, with 13 bases in between. Germline V gives CDR1 SGHTA, CDR2 FQGNSA. Variable domain in full (rest from reference TRBV7-2 and TRBJ2-7): GAGVSQSPSNKVTEKGKDVELRCDPISGHTALYWYRQSLGQGLEFLIYFQGNSAPDKSGLPSDRFSAERTGGSVSTLTIQRTQQEDSAVYLCASSQRQVHEQYFGPGTRLTVT.

V is TRBV10-3 and J is TRBJ1-5; D possibly corresponds to TRBD1 (5 bases). This CDR3 contains 17 residues. V was trimmed by 10 bases and J by 1 base, leaving 23 bases between them. Germline assignment: CDR1 ENHRY and CDR2 SYGVKD. CDR3 sequence (DNA): TGTGCCAGCAATTCTATGCAGGGAGGGGTGAGCAATCAGCCCCAGCATTTT. This encodes CASNSMQGGVSNQPQHF.

This chain joins TRBV2 and TRBJ2-5; 9 positions agree with TRBD2. V was pared by 6 bases and J by 1 base, with 12 bases of the junction left unmatched. Germline-derived CDR1 and CDR2 are SNHLY and FYNNEI. The CDR3 covers 17 residues. The CDR3 DNA is TGTGCCAGCAGCTCCTCAATGACTAGCGGAGGCCAAGAGACCCAGTACTTC. This gives the protein CASSSSMTSGGQETQYF.

The chain recombines TRBV24-1 with TRBJ2-5; the match to TRBD2 covers 7 bases. The germline V gene encodes CDR1 KGHDR and CDR2 SFDVKD. The CDR3 consists of 15 residues. J was trimmed by 6 bases and V by 5 bases; bases with no gene match: 11. CDR3 protein: CATSGGTNVGQTQYF. DNA for the CDR3: TGTGCCACCAGTGGTGGGACTAACGTAGGGCAGACCCAGTACTTC.

The genes are TRBV7-9 and TRBJ2-7, with TRBD1 as a possible D gene (6 bases). Germline V CDR1 and CDR2: SEHNR, FQNEAQ (reference sequence). Trimming pared 3 bases from V and 8 bases from J, leaving 11 bases between. This CDR3 contains 12 residues. For the CDR3, the DNA is TGTGCCAGCAGCTTGGTGCAGGGGAAGCAGTACTTC. It codes for CASSLVQGKQYF. Based on the CDR3 plus reference TRBV7-9 and TRBJ2-7, the full variable domain is DTGVSQNPRHKITKRGQNVTFRCDPISEHNRLYWYRQTLGQGPEFLTYFQNEAQLEKSRLLSDRFSAERPKGSFSTLEIQRTEQGDSAMYLCASSLVQGKQYFGPGTRLTVT.

The rearrangement uses TRBV7-2 and TRBJ2-7; D might be TRBD1 (5 bases). The CDR3 length is 16 residues. The germline V gene has CDR1 SGHTA and CDR2 FQGNSA. With 5 bases removed from V and 2 bases from J, the gap between germline ends came to 19 bases. This chain's CDR3 is CASSRHRTKGPYEQYF. The CDR3 bases are TGTGCCAGCAGCCGACACAGGACCAAGGGGCCCTACGAGCAGTACTTC.

The CDR3 coding sequence is TGCAGTGCTAGAGATCTGGCCAGTTGGGGGGAGACCCAGTACTTC. Protein: CSARDLASWGETQYF. V and J are TRBV20-1 and TRBJ2-5, with D tentatively TRBD1 or TRBD2 (5 bases each). Trimming took 0 bases from V and 5 from J, leaving 16 bases between them. There are 15 residues in the CDR3. The germline CDR1 and CDR2 sequences are DFQATT and SNEGSKA (reference sequence).

The rearrangement links TRBV2 to TRBJ2-5; 7 bases match TRBD2. Per the germline V gene, CDR1 is SNHLY and CDR2 is FYNNEI. This CDR3 contains 15 residues. The ends lost 5 bases at V and 4 bases at J; junction bases unmatched: 10. The CDR3 loop reads CASSYSGTGGETQYF. CDR3 coding DNA: TGTGCCAGCAGTTATAGCGGAACGGGGGGAGAGACCCAGTACTTC.

Worth noting for this clonotype: Compared with germline, one end of the junction differs, possibly owing to a read error. The V gene is TRBV5-1, the J gene TRBJ1-1, with a weak D call TRBD1 (5 bases). This CDR3 region has 14 residues. CDR1 and CDR2 (germline): SGHRS, YFSETQ. The CDR3: CASSLMGQFTEAFF. CDR3 nucleotide sequence: TGCGCCAGCAGCTTGATGGGGCAGTTCACTGAAGCTTTTTTT.

The chain has TRBV7-9 and TRBJ1-4; perhaps TRBD1 as D (5 bases). Germline V gene data show CDR1 as SEHNR and CDR2 as FQNEAQ (reference sequence). This CDR3 is 14 amino acids long. V lost 5 bases and J lost 6, with 13 bases in between. CDR3 loop: CASSPRLTDEKLFF. CDR3 in DNA: TGTGCCAGCAGCCCGAGGTTGACAGATGAAAAACTGTTTTTT. The full variable domain, with the rest looked up from reference TRBV7-9 and TRBJ1-4, is DTGVSQNPRHKITKRGQNVTFRCDPISEHNRLYWYRQTLGQGPEFLTYFQNEAQLEKSRLLSDRFSAERPKGSFSTLEIQRTEQGDSAMYLCASSPRLTDEKLFFGSGTQLSVL.

The chain is built from TRBV7-2 and TRBJ2-2; 12 bases line up with TRBD2. V lost 7 bases and J lost 6; bases outside the gene matches: 6. This CDR3 is 15 amino acids long. Germline lookup yields CDR1 SGHTA and CDR2 FQGNSA. The DNA for the CDR3 is TGTGCCAGCACCCCGGCTAGCGGGAGGGCCGGGGAGCTGTTTTTT. Amino acids: CASTPASGRAGELFF.

This clonotype has at least ten counts. The chain is built from TRBV7-8 and TRBJ1-6; D might be TRBD1 (6 bases). The CDR3 has 15 amino acids. The germline V gene encodes CDR1 SGHVS and CDR2 FQNEAQ. Trimming stripped 1 base from V and 7 bases from J, with 11 bases between. CDR3 in amino acids: CASSLGRDTNSPLHF. CDR3 bases: TGTGCCAGCAGCTTAGGGAGGGACACGAATTCACCCCTCCACTTT.

The chain links TRBV25-1 to TRBJ2-7; possibly TRBD1 for D (6 bases). CDR3 size: 14 residues. The germline gives CDR1 MGHDK, CDR2 SYGVNS. The ends were cut back, 2 bases at V and 0 bases at J, with 8 bases in the middle. This chain's CDR3 is CASSEGGDSYEQYF. The CDR3 bases are TGTGCCAGCAGTGAAGGGGGCGACTCCTACGAGCAGTACTTC.

This clonotype turned up a few times. The J gene is TRBJ2-6, the V gene TRBV2; 9 bases fit TRBD1. Germline values: CDR1 SNHLY, CDR2 FYNNEI. Unmatched junction bases numbered 9, after V lost 7 bases and J lost 2 bases. The CDR3 is 17 residues long. In DNA, the CDR3 is TGTGCCAGCACCCCGGGGACAGGGAGGGCTGGGGCCAACGTCCTGACTTTC. It translates to CASTPGTGRAGANVLTF.

The CDR3 sequence: CAIRGPYEQYF. CDR3 nucleotide sequence: TGTGCCATCAGGGGACCCTACGAGCAGTACTTC. The chain joins TRBV10-3 to TRBJ2-7; D tentatively fits TRBD1 or TRBD2 (5 bases each). Germline V gene data show CDR1 as ENHRY and CDR2 as SYGVKD. V dropped 6 bases and J dropped 2 bases, with 5 bases sitting between them. This CDR3 spans 11 amino acids.

This clonotype was detected many times. CDR3 in amino acids: CATSRDMEVVGSPLHF. Here the CDR3 DNA reads TGTGCCACCAGCAGAGATATGGAGGTAGTGGGTTCACCCCTCCACTTT. This chain links TRBV15 with TRBJ1-6; D uncertain. V lost 0 bases and J 9 bases, leaving 15 bases between the germline ends. Germline V gene sequence: CDR1 LNHNV, CDR2 YYDKDF (reference sequence). The CDR3 covers 16 residues.

This clonotype came up a few times. This chain connects TRBV5-1 to TRBJ2-5; 7 bases agree with TRBD1. Trimming at V came to 3 bases and at J to 5 bases, leaving 16 bases not matched to a gene. CDR1 is SGHRS, CDR2 YFSETQ, per germline. The CDR3 extends over 17 amino acids. DNA for the CDR3: TGCGCCAGCAGCTACTTGCAGTCCGGGACAGCGGTTGAGACCCAGTACTTC. Translating it yields CASSYLQSGTAVETQYF. Full variable domain (remainder filled in from reference TRBV5-1 and TRBJ2-5): KAGVTQTPRYLIKTRGQQVTLSCSPISGHRSVSWYQQTPGQGLQFLFEYFSETQRNKGNFPGRFSGRQFSNSRSEMNVSTLELGDSALYLCASSYLQSGTAVETQYFGPGTRLLVL.

This clonotype came up a few times. The V call is TRBV7-2, the J call TRBJ2-7; D might be TRBD1 (6 bases). The CDR3 totals 14 residues. Trimming took off 5 bases at V and 2 bases at J, with 13 bases between the two ends. CDR1 SGHTA and CDR2 FQGNSA come from the germline V gene. The CDR3 loop is CASSLGQITYEQYF. The CDR3 DNA reads as TGTGCCAGCAGCCTTGGACAGATTACCTACGAGCAGTACTTC.